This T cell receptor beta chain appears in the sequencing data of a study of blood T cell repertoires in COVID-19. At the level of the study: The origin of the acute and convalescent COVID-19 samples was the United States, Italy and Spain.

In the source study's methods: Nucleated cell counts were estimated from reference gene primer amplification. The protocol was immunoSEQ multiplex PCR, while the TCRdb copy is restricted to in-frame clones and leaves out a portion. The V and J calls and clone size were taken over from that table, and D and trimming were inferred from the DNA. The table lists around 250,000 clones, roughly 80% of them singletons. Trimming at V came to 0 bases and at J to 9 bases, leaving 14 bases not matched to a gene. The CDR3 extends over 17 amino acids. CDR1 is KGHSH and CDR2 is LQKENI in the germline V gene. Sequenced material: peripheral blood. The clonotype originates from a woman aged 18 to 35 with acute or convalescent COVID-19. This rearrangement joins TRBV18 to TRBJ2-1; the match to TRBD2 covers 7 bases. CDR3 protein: CASSPPVTGGVWGEQFF. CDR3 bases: TGTGCCAGCTCACCACCGGTGACGGGAGGAGTTTGGGGTGAGCAGTTCTTC.